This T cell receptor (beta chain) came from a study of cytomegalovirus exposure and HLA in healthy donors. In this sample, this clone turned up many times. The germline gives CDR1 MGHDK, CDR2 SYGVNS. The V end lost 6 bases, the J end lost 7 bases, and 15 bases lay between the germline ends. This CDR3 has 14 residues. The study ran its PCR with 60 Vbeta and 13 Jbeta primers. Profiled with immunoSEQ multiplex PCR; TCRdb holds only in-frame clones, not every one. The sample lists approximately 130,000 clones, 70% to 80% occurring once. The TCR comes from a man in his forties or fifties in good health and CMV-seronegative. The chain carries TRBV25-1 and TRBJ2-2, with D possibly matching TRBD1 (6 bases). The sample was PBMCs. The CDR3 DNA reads TGTGCCAGCAGGGCAACAGGGAGTGGCGGGGAGCTGTTTTTT. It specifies CASRATGSGGELFF.